Each of the 16 T cell receptor beta chains below was sequenced from the same sample in a study of OX40 agonist ivuxolimab in advanced cancers. This table comes from immunoSEQ multiplex PCR, and its TCRdb copy is limited to in-frame clones, with some not included. The table lists 55,000 to 80,000 clones, about four fifths of them singletons, with around 9.5% in the top ten. This material consisted of CD4+ or CD8+ T cells sorted from blood, taken in a trial of the OX40 agonist ivuxolimab. Receptors were obtained from an adult with an advanced solid tumor such as melanoma, head and neck, liver or kidney cancer.

The chain carries TRBV29-1 and TRBJ2-2, with unresolved D. V was clipped by 3 bases and J by 2 bases, with 4 bases between them. The CDR3 is made up of 12 amino acids. The germline CDR1 and CDR2 sequences are SQVTM and ANQGSEA. CDR3 protein: CSVDGNTGELFF. DNA for the CDR3: TGCAGCGTTGATGGAAACACCGGGGAGCTGTTTTTT.

This clone was detected a few times. The chain combines TRBV2 with TRBJ2-7, with unresolved D. Per the germline V gene, CDR1 is SNHLY and CDR2 is FYNNEI. The V and J ends lost 2 bases and 4 bases respectively, with 3 bases between them. The CDR3 contains 11 residues. The CDR3 loop reads CASSEMYEQYF. Written as DNA, the CDR3 is TGTGCCAGCAGTGAAATGTACGAGCAGTACTTC.

This rearrangement joins TRBV2 to TRBJ2-7, with no clear D. The V end was cut by 7 bases, the J end by 2 bases, with 9 bases between. The CDR3 runs 12 residues. The germline V gene has CDR1 SNHLY and CDR2 FYNNEI. The CDR3 reads CASNGEPYEQYF. The CDR3 nucleotides read TGTGCCAGCAACGGAGAACCCTACGAGCAGTACTTC.

The gene calls are TRBV29-1 and TRBJ1-1; D unclear. There are 10 residues in the CDR3. Trimming removed 7 bases from V and 3 bases from J, with 6 bases in between. CDR1 and CDR2 from the germline V gene are SQVTM and ANQGSEA. The CDR3 region has the DNA TGCAGCGCCAGTTACACTGAAGCTTTCTTT. This codes for CSASYTEAFF. The variable domain in full, with the rest retrieved from reference TRBV29-1 and TRBJ1-1, is SAVISQKPSRDICQRGTSLTIQCQVDSQVTMMFWYRQQPGQSLTLIATANQGSEATYESGFVIDKFPISRPNLTFSTLTVSNMSPEDSSIYLCSASYTEAFFGQGTRLTVV.

This chain links TRBV5-1 with TRBJ1-1, with D hard to call. With 0 bases removed from V and 1 base from J, the gap between germline ends came to 4 bases. The CDR3 has 13 residues. The V gene's germline CDR1 is SGHRS and CDR2 YFSETQ. This CDR3 reads CASSLEANTEAFF. CDR3 coding DNA: TGCGCCAGCAGCTTGGAGGCGAACACTGAAGCTTTCTTT.

The V call is TRBV29-1, the J call TRBJ1-1; possible D gene TRBD1, 5 bases. The CDR3 spans 13 residues. V lost 7 bases, J lost 1 base, and 13 bases lay in between. CDR1 SQVTM and CDR2 ANQGSEA come from the germline V gene. DNA for the CDR3: TGCAGCGATGGAAGGGGCCCGAACACTGAAGCTTTCTTT. Translation gives CSDGRGPNTEAFF.

The chain has TRBV15 and TRBJ2-1; perhaps TRBD2 as D (5 bases). Per germline, CDR1 LNHNV and CDR2 YYDKDF (reference sequence). This CDR3 has 16 residues. V was cut by 0 bases and J by 2 bases, with 11 bases left in between. The CDR3 protein is CATSREAEPAYNEQFF. CDR3 nucleotide sequence: TGTGCCACCAGCAGAGAAGCGGAGCCGGCCTACAATGAGCAGTTCTTC.

The rearrangement uses TRBV4-1 and TRBJ2-7; no definite D call. V gave up 0 bases and J gave up 6 bases, with 12 bases separating them. The CDR3 loop spans 14 amino acids. Germline loops: CDR1 MGHRA, CDR2 YSYEKL. CDR3 nucleotides: TGCGCCAGCAGCCAAGATTGGCCTGCACGCGAGCAGTACTTC. It yields the protein CASSQDWPAREQYF.

The rearrangement links TRBV6-5 to TRBJ1-1; a possible D gene is TRBD1 (5 bases). Trimming removed 7 bases at V and 1 base at J, with 13 bases between. Germline loops: CDR1 MNHEY, CDR2 SVGAGI. CDR3 length equals 14 residues. CDR3 in amino acids: CASNSGRENTEAFF. The CDR3 DNA reads as TGTGCCAGCAACTCGGGGCGCGAGAACACTGAAGCTTTCTTT.

There are a few counts of this clone. The CDR3: CASSLGHTGELFF. CDR3 coding DNA: TGTGCCAGCAGCTTGGGGCACACCGGGGAGCTGTTTTTT. The genes are TRBV7-3 and TRBJ2-2, with a weak D call TRBD1 (5 bases). Germline CDR1 SGHTA, CDR2 FQGTGA. The CDR3 consists of 13 residues. Trimming shortened V by 3 bases and J by 3 bases, and 5 bases separated the two germline ends. The whole variable domain, filled in from reference TRBV7-3 and TRBJ2-2, reads GAGVSQTPSNKVTEKGKYVELRCDPISGHTALYWYRQSLGQGPEFLIYFQGTGAADDSGLPNDRFFAVRPEGSVSTLKIQRTERGDSAVYLCASSLGHTGELFFGEGSRLTVL.

On this clone: An end of the junction does not agree with germline; a read error may underlie this. The V and J genes are TRBV28 and TRBJ2-6, with D unclear. The CDR3 length is 13 residues. Germline lookup yields CDR1 MDHEN and CDR2 SYDVKM. The CDR3 loop is CASKVTGANVLTF. The CDR3 region has the DNA TGTGCGAGCAAGGTCACTGGGGCCAACGTCCTGACTTTC. The full variable domain, completed using reference TRBV28 and TRBJ2-6, is DVKVTQSSRYLVKRTGEKVFLECVQDMDHENMFWYRQDPGLGLRLIYFSYDVKMKEKGDIPEGYSVSREKKERFSLILESASTNQTSMYLCASKVTGANVLTFGAGSRLTVL.

The V call is TRBV30, the J call TRBJ1-1; TRBD1 is a possible D gene (5 bases). V shed 2 bases and J shed 0 bases, with 7 bases lying between them. The CDR3 spans 13 residues. The germline V gene encodes CDR1 GTSNPN and CDR2 SVGIG (reference sequence). Here the CDR3 reads CAWSKTVNTEAFF. Written as DNA, the CDR3 is TGTGCCTGGAGTAAGACAGTGAACACTGAAGCTTTCTTT.

The chain uses TRBV19 and TRBJ2-2, with D unresolved. The germline V and J ends were trimmed by 6 bases and 1 base, with 9 bases remaining between them. CDR1 and CDR2 from the germline V gene are LNHDA and SQIVND (reference sequence). The CDR3 has 14 amino acids. DNA for the CDR3: TGTGCCAGTAGGGCCTACCTGAACACCGGGGAGCTGTTTTTT. Its translation: CASRAYLNTGELFF.

The V call is TRBV5-6, the J call TRBJ1-1; D not certain. V lost 4 bases, J lost 1 base, and 14 bases lay in between. CDR1 and CDR2 from the germline V gene are SGHDT and YYEEEE. This CDR3 contains 15 residues. Written as DNA, the CDR3 is TGTGCCAGCAGCCGAACAGACGCGGGGAACACTGAAGCTTTCTTT. Residues: CASSRTDAGNTEAFF.

This chain uses TRBV18 with TRBJ1-2, with a tentative D call TRBD1 (5 bases). Germline loops: CDR1 KGHSH, CDR2 LQKENI. Trimming removed 2 bases from V and 0 bases from J, with 13 bases in between. There are 16 residues in the CDR3. The CDR3 here is CASSPTGQGSNYGYTF. The CDR3 nucleotides read TGTGCCAGCTCACCAACCGGGCAGGGCTCTAACTATGGCTACACCTTC.

The gene calls are TRBV29-1 and TRBJ2-7, with 12 positions matching TRBD1. V was clipped by 6 bases and J by 5 bases; unmatched bases: 2. This CDR3 is built from 12 residues. Germline V gives CDR1 SQVTM, CDR2 ANQGSEA. The CDR3 DNA reads as TGCAGCGTGGGGACAGGGGGCGACGAGCAGTACTTC. Amino acid sequence: CSVGTGGDEQYF.